The rows below give T cell receptor beta chains drawn from one sample of a study of human T cells and chemical hapten exposure. TCRdb re-called the RACE reads with MiXCR, one entry per CDR3 protein. The sample consists of about 70,000 distinct CDR3 sequences, about 5.7% of them appearing once. Source material: whole blood. These receptors all stem from a female donor in good health. Some clones in this sample may be carry-over from other donors' samples. Each CDR3 is given with its conserved first and last residue. Fields, in order: clone size, J gene, V gene, CDR3 protein. Some rows mark clone size as missing; the rest say once, few, many or name a class of expanded clone.

abundance: few
j_gene: TRBJ2-1
v_gene: TRBV11-3
CDR3aa: CASRDSGRSAYNEQFF

abundance: few
j_gene: TRBJ1-4
v_gene: TRBV2
CDR3aa: CASSESIPFGKLFF

abundance: many
j_gene: TRBJ2-1
v_gene: TRBV25-1
CDR3aa: CASSPPPGQPSTSGSLFEQFF

abundance: many
j_gene: TRBJ2-7
v_gene: TRBV2
CDR3aa: CASSAPQQGAGNEQYF

abundance: many
j_gene: TRBJ1-1
v_gene: TRBV2
CDR3aa: CASSEGGRGYTEAFF

abundance: few
j_gene: TRBJ2-7
v_gene: TRBV28
CDR3aa: CASSTGTGGGEQYF

abundance: NA
j_gene: TRBJ2-4
v_gene: TRBV5-1
CDR3aa: CASSLAGPNIQYF

abundance: many
j_gene: TRBJ1-1
v_gene: TRBV6-2/TRBV6-3
CDR3aa: CASGDNTNTEAFF

abundance: many
j_gene: TRBJ2-1
v_gene: TRBV20-1
CDR3aa: CSASPGTPLYNEQFF

abundance: few
j_gene: TRBJ2-1
v_gene: TRBV7-2
CDR3aa: CASSSIGDRGNEQFF

abundance: NA
j_gene: TRBJ2-7
v_gene: TRBV12-3/TRBV12-4
CDR3aa: CASSAILLAGGLRREQYF

abundance: NA
j_gene: TRBJ2-3
v_gene: TRBV13
CDR3aa: CASRITGASESTDTQYF

abundance: NA
j_gene: TRBJ1-5
v_gene: TRBV6-6
CDR3aa: CASSRLINQPQHF

abundance: many
j_gene: TRBJ2-3
v_gene: TRBV20-1
CDR3aa: CSATARTSGATDTQYF

abundance: few
j_gene: TRBJ2-3
v_gene: TRBV7-2
CDR3aa: CASSLVGDTDTQYF

abundance: many
j_gene: TRBJ2-7
v_gene: TRBV20-1
CDR3aa: CSARDIGTSGTYEQYF

abundance: many
j_gene: TRBJ2-7
v_gene: TRBV20-1
CDR3aa: CSAPSGATTYEQYF

abundance: few
j_gene: TRBJ2-5
v_gene: TRBV5-1
CDR3aa: CASSLDRDNQETQYF

abundance: few
j_gene: TRBJ2-7
v_gene: TRBV5-1
CDR3aa: CASSLRGATYEQYF

abundance: few
j_gene: TRBJ1-2
v_gene: TRBV7-3
CDR3aa: CASSRQTGDGYTF

abundance: many
j_gene: TRBJ2-2
v_gene: TRBV7-9
CDR3aa: CASGGPLGGELFF

abundance: few
j_gene: TRBJ1-4
v_gene: TRBV28
CDR3aa: CASSLWGRTTNEKLFF

abundance: few
j_gene: TRBJ2-7
v_gene: TRBV11-2
CDR3aa: CASSTSPGGYEQYF

abundance: many
j_gene: TRBJ2-1
v_gene: TRBV7-9
CDR3aa: CASTTTSYNEQFF

abundance: NA
j_gene: TRBJ2-5
v_gene: TRBV28
CDR3aa: CASSLNTPQETQYF

abundance: few
j_gene: TRBJ2-2
v_gene: TRBV7-9
CDR3aa: CASSTLAEIGELFF

abundance: few
j_gene: TRBJ2-3
v_gene: TRBV6-2/TRBV6-3
CDR3aa: CASSLTGGSVDTQYF

abundance: NA
j_gene: TRBJ1-6
v_gene: TRBV13
CDR3aa: CASSNLDRDNSPLHF

abundance: NA
j_gene: TRBJ2-3
v_gene: TRBV7-6
CDR3aa: CASSLALSGKPSTDTQYF

abundance: many
j_gene: TRBJ2-5
v_gene: TRBV15
CDR3aa: CATSRDIRVETQYF

abundance: NA
j_gene: TRBJ2-7
v_gene: TRBV19
CDR3aa: CASSGLRQSYEQYF

abundance: many
j_gene: TRBJ1-2
v_gene: TRBV6-1
CDR3aa: CAAPGGTEDYGYTF

abundance: few
j_gene: TRBJ1-1
v_gene: TRBV28
CDR3aa: CASSNQGARTEAFF

abundance: many
j_gene: TRBJ2-7
v_gene: TRBV7-6
CDR3aa: CASSPSGSSYEQYF

abundance: many
j_gene: TRBJ1-1
v_gene: TRBV28
CDR3aa: CASSTPGTAMNTEAFF

abundance: many
j_gene: TRBJ2-7
v_gene: TRBV2
CDR3aa: CASRGLAGYEQYF

abundance: few
j_gene: TRBJ2-5
v_gene: TRBV2
CDR3aa: CASKGGLALETQYF

abundance: many
j_gene: TRBJ2-5
v_gene: TRBV3-1
CDR3aa: CASSHRTSGEETQYF

abundance: many
j_gene: TRBJ2-3
v_gene: TRBV15
CDR3aa: CATSRDNEGTDTQYF